The 3 T cell receptor beta chains below come from one sample, sequenced in a study of cytomegalovirus exposure and HLA in healthy donors. PCR used 60 Vbeta primers and 13 Jbeta primers. The method was immunoSEQ multiplex PCR; TCRdb's version includes in-frame clones alone and lacks a portion of them. The sample comprises under 200,000 clones, roughly 83% of which are singletons, and under 1.1% rests with the top ten. The material sequenced was PBMCs. The origin of the receptors is a man aged 25-45 years in good health and CMV-seronegative.

The V gene is TRBV21-1, the J gene TRBJ2-3; whether TRBD1, the table's D call, matches the DNA was not checked. TRBV21-1 is designated a pseudogene. CDR3 length: 14 residues. The CDR3 loop reads CASSNPGYPDTQYF. In DNA form, the CDR3 reads TGTGCCAGCAGCAATCCAGGGTACCCAGATACGCAGTATTTT.

The sample holds one count of this clone. The J gene is TRBJ1-5, the V gene TRBV2; D gene unclear. The CDR3 consists of 14 residues. Trimming shortened V by 10 bases and J by 2 bases, and 15 bases separated the two germline ends. Per the germline V gene, CDR1 is SNHLY and CDR2 is FYNNEI. CDR3: CATSNRVGNQPQHF. Written as DNA, the CDR3 is TGTGCCACCAGCAATAGAGTTGGCAATCAGCCCCAGCATTTT.

This clone was counted between two and nine times. The chain couples TRBV30 to TRBJ1-1; TRBD1 aligns across 10 bases. The ends lost 1 base at V and 7 bases at J; junction bases unmatched: 6. Germline values: CDR1 GTSNPN, CDR2 SVGIG (reference sequence). The CDR3 spans 14 residues. The CDR3 sequence is CAWSAGQGGYEAFF. The CDR3, as DNA: TGTGCCTGGAGTGCAGGACAGGGGGGATATGAAGCTTTCTTT.